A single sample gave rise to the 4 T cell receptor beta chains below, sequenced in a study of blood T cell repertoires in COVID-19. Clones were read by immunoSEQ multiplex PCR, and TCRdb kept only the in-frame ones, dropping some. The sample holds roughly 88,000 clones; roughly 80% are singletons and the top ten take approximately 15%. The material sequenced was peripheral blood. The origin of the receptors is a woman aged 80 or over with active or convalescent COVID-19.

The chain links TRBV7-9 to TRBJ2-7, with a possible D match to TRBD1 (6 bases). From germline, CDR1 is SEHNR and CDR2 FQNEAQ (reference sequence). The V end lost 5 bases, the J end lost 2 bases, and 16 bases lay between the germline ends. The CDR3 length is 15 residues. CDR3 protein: CASSNDRKAPYEQYF. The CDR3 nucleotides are TGTGCCAGCAGCAACGACAGGAAGGCCCCCTACGAGCAGTACTTC.

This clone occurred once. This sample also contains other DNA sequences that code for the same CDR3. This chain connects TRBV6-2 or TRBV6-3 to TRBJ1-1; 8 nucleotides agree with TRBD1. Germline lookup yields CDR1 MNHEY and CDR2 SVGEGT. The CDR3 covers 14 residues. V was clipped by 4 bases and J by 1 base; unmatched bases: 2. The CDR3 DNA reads TGTGCCAGCAGTTCTCAGGGGGCGAACACTGAAGCTTTCTTT. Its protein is CASSSQGANTEAFF.

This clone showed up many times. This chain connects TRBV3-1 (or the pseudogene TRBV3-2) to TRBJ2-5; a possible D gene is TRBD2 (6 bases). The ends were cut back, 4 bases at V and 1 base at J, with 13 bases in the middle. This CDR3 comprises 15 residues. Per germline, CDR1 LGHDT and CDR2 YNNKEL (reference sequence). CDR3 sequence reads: CASSLRVGGQETQYF. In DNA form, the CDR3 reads TGTGCCAGCAGCCTTAGGGTGGGAGGCCAAGAGACCCAGTACTTC.

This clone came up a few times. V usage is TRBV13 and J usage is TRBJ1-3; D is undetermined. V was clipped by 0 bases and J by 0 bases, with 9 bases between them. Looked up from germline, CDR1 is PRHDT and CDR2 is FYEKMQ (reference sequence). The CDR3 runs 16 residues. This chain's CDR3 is CASSLGGQVSGNTIYF. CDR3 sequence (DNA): TGTGCCAGCAGCTTAGGGGGCCAAGTCTCTGGAAACACCATATATTTT.